The sequence of this TCR beta chain was determined in a study of T cells in Graves' hyperthyroidism and ophthalmopathy. Study-wide findings and caveats: In validation, the model predicted ophthalmopathy. These predictions came a median approximately 5.9 months before onset.

This CDR3 has 17 residues. Trimming cost V 3 bases and J 5 bases, with 20 bases left between them. Germline V gene lookup returns CDR1 LGHNA and CDR2 YNFKEQ. There were TCR beta CDR3 regions amplified from RNA transcripts. An initial round of RT-PCR targeting the TCR CDR3 relied on the HTBI primer set. TCRdb processed the multiplex PCR reads anew with MiXCR; each CDR3 protein has one entry. The profile covers about 400,000 distinct CDR3 sequences, with about 15% appearing a single time and 28% taken by the ten largest. There are a few counts of this clonotype. Its antigen is not identified. The rearrangement links TRBV4-2 to TRBJ1-5, with TRBD1 as a possible D gene (5 bases). This clonotype originated in a woman aged 18 to 35 with Graves' hyperthyroidism that later progressed to Graves' ophthalmopathy. Input material: blood. The chain's CDR3 is CASSQDTEGESYQPQHF. CDR3 in DNA: TGTGCCAGCAGCCAGGACACCGAAGGGGAGTCGTATCAGCCCCAGCATTTT.